The rows below give T cell receptor beta chains drawn from one sample of a study of blood T cell repertoires in COVID-19. Assay: immunoSEQ multiplex PCR; the TCRdb copy retains only in-frame clones and omits some. The data show some 520,000 clones, roughly 89% seen once. Sequenced material: peripheral blood. These receptors were collected from a man in his late teens or twenties with COVID-19, enrolled during active disease. The CDR3 runs from the conserved cysteine through the conserved F or W. A D gene is named only where the DNA matches it firmly. Clone size is given for some rows only: seen once, a few or many times, or a class if the clone is expanded.

D | J | V | size | length | DNA | CDR3
NA | TRBJ2-5 | TRBV5-4 | NA | 13 | TGTGCCAGCAGCTCTCACTCGCAAGAGACCCAGTACTTC | CASSSHSQETQYF
TRBD2 | TRBJ2-1 | TRBV7-9 | NA | 16 | TGTGCCAGCAGCACCGCTAGCGGGGGGGCTTACAATGAGCAGTTCTTC | CASSTASGGAYNEQFF
TRBD2 | TRBJ2-2 | TRBV11-2 | NA | 18 | TGTGCCAGCAGCTTGGGTGGGACTAGCGGGAGCTACACCGGGGAGCTGTTTTTT | CASSLGGTSGSYTGELFF
TRBD2 | TRBJ2-1 | TRBV11-3 | NA | 17 | TGTGCCAGCAGCTTAGGGGGACTAGCGGGAGGGTATAATGAGCAGTTCTTC | CASSLGGLAGGYNEQFF
TRBD2 | TRBJ2-5 | TRBV18 | NA | 16 | TGTGCCAGCTCACCCCAACGGGAGGTTCCACAGGAGACCCAGTACTTC | CASSPQREVPQETQYF
TRBD2 | TRBJ2-5 | TRBV7-9 | NA | 15 | TGTGCCAGCAGCCAAGGACTAGCGGCACAAGAGACCCAGTACTTC | CASSQGLAAQETQYF
TRBD2 | TRBJ2-2 | TRBV6-4 | NA | 14 | TGTGCCAGCAGTGTACTAGCGTACACCGGGGAGCTGTTTTTT | CASSVLAYTGELFF
TRBD1 | TRBJ1-4 | TRBV11-2 | NA | 16 | TGTGCCAGCAGCTTAACCAGGACAGGGGGGAGTGAAAAACTGTTTTTT | CASSLTRTGGSEKLFF
NA | TRBJ2-7 | TRBV2 | once | 13 | TGTGCCAGCAATCCCCAGGGGAGAGACGAGCAGTACTTC | CASNPQGRDEQYF
NA | TRBJ2-2 | TRBV7-8 | NA | 14 | TGTGCCAGCAGCTCGGGACAAAACACCGGGGAGCTGTTTTTT | CASSSGQNTGELFF
NA | TRBJ1-5 | TRBV6-5 | NA | 13 | TGTGCCAGCAGTTACTCAGAGGGACAGCCCCAGCATTTT | CASSYSEGQPQHF
NA | TRBJ1-2 | TRBV3-1/TRBV3-2 | NA | 17 | TGTGCCAGCAGCCCAAACCTGGGGGGGGCTAGGAACTATGGCTACACCTTC | CASSPNLGGARNYGYTF
TRBD2 | TRBJ2-2 | TRBV27 | once | 18 | TGTGCCAGCAGTTTATCCCGGACTAGCGGGGGGAACACCGGGGAGCTGTTTTTT | CASSLSRTSGGNTGELFF
TRBD2 | TRBJ2-2 | TRBV4-1 | NA | 22 | TGCGCCAGCAGCCGAGAAGGGGGGGTTGGAATTAGCGGGAGGGTTGGCACCGGGGAGCTGTTTTTT | CASSREGGVGISGRVGTGELFF
NA | TRBJ2-3 | TRBV12-3/TRBV12-4 | NA | 13 | TGTGCCAGCAGCCCTGCTAACACAGATACGCAGTATTTT | CASSPANTDTQYF
NA | TRBJ1-6 | TRBV2 | NA | 13 | TGTGCCAGCAAGGAGGGCGTGAATTCACCCCTCCACTTT | CASKEGVNSPLHF
NA | TRBJ2-1 | TRBV6-1 | NA | 14 | TGTGCCAGCAGTGAAAGGCAGGGGTTGCATGAGCAGTTCTTC | CASSERQGLHEQFF
TRBD2 | TRBJ2-3 | TRBV29-1 | NA | 13 | TGCAGCGTTGACGGGGGGGCCCCAGATACGCAGTATTTT | CSVDGGAPDTQYF
TRBD1 | TRBJ2-7 | TRBV6-5 | once | 15 | TGTGCCAGCAGTACGACCGGGACAGGGGCCTACGAGCAGTACTTC | CASSTTGTGAYEQYF
NA | TRBJ2-7 | TRBV5-4 | few | 13 | TGTGCCAGCAGCTTGTGTGTGAACTGCGAGCAGTACTTC | CASSLCVNCEQYF
TRBD1 | TRBJ2-1 | TRBV19 | NA | 15 | TGTGCCAGTAGTATGATGGACAGGACACACAATGAGCAGTTCTTC | CASSMMDRTHNEQFF
TRBD1 | TRBJ1-6 | TRBV2 | NA | 13 | TGTGCCAGCAGAGGGGGCGTCGGTTCACCCCTCCACTTT | CASRGGVGSPLHF
NA | TRBJ1-3 | TRBV9 | NA | 16 | TGTGCCAGCAGCGTAGCGCCGGTCACCTCTGGAAACACCATATATTTT | CASSVAPVTSGNTIYF
NA | TRBJ2-1 | TRBV5-1 | NA | 15 | TGCGCCAGCAGGGCCTCTAGTTCGGGGGAAGGTGAGCAGTTCTTC | CASRASSSGEGEQFF
TRBD1 | TRBJ1-2 | TRBV5-8 | once | 14 | TGTGCCAGCAGCTTGGGACAGGGTGGCTATGGCTACACCTTC | CASSLGQGGYGYTF
TRBD1 | TRBJ2-5 | TRBV28 | once | 16 | TGTGCCAGCAGTCCCACCGGGACAGTCTCACAAGAGACCCAGTACTTC | CASSPTGTVSQETQYF
NA | TRBJ1-3 | TRBV10-3 | NA | 14 | TGTGCCATCAGTGATCTCGGGACAAAGAACACCATATATTTT | CAISDLGTKNTIYF
TRBD2 | TRBJ2-3 | TRBV4-2 | once | 19 | TGTGCCAGCAGCCAAGATGTTTTCGGAGCGGGAGCTGGCACAGATACGCAGTATTTT | CASSQDVFGAGAGTDTQYF
NA | TRBJ1-1 | TRBV6-5 | NA | 13 | TGTGCCAGCAGTCGGGTTTCCGACACTGAAGCTTTCTTT | CASSRVSDTEAFF
NA | TRBJ1-3 | TRBV15 | NA | 17 | TGTGCCACCAGCAGAGTCCCAATGCAGGGAACTGGAAACACCATATATTTT | CATSRVPMQGTGNTIYF
TRBD2 | TRBJ2-5 | TRBV10-1 | NA | 15 | TGCGCCAGCAGTGAAATAGCGGGAGCACGAGAGACCCAGTACTTC | CASSEIAGARETQYF
TRBD1 | TRBJ1-2 | TRBV2 | NA | 13 | TGTGCCAGCAGGGGGACAGGCAACTATGGCTACACCTTC | CASRGTGNYGYTF
TRBD1 | TRBJ2-7 | TRBV7-8 | NA | 16 | TGTGCCAGCAGCCTCCGGGACAGGGAGGAATCCTACGAGCAGTACTTC | CASSLRDREESYEQYF
NA | TRBJ2-7 | TRBV25-1 | NA | 12 | TGTGCCAGCAGTGAAACAGGCTACGAGCAGTACTTC | CASSETGYEQYF
NA | TRBJ2-5 | TRBV5-1 | once | 14 | TGCGCCAGCAGCCCCCAGACGGGGAGTGAGACCCAGTACTTC | CASSPQTGSETQYF
NA | TRBJ1-1 | TRBV19 | NA | 15 | TGTGCCAGTAGTATCCCCAAGGGGTGGAGCACTGAAGCTTTCTTT | CASSIPKGWSTEAFF
TRBD2 | TRBJ2-5 | TRBV15 | NA | 17 | TGTGCCACCAGCCCGAATCCGCGACTAGCGGGAGGGGAGACCCAGTACTTC | CATSPNPRLAGGETQYF
NA | TRBJ1-6 | TRBV6-4 | NA | 13 | TGTGCCAGCAGTGAGTCTGCAGGATCACCCCTCCACTTT | CASSESAGSPLHF
NA | TRBJ1-1 | TRBV5-6 | NA | 15 | TGTGCCAGCAGCTTCGGACGGACCGGGGGAACTGAAGCTTTCTTT | CASSFGRTGGTEAFF
NA | TRBJ1-6 | TRBV5-4 | NA | 13 | TGTGCCAGCGCCAGGACAGATAATTCACCCCTCCACTTT | CASARTDNSPLHF
TRBD1 | TRBJ1-4 | TRBV5-8 | NA | 15 | TGTGCCAGCAGCCCCGGGACAGGGTTTGGCGGAAAACTGTTTTTT | CASSPGTGFGGKLFF
TRBD1 | TRBJ2-7 | TRBV7-6 | NA | 15 | TGTGCCAGCAGCTCCTCCGCAGAGGGGGCCCACGAGCAGTACTTC | CASSSSAEGAHEQYF
NA | TRBJ1-2 | TRBV4-2 | few | 15 | TGTGCCAGCAGCCAAGATCAGGGCAGAAACTATGGCTACACCTTC | CASSQDQGRNYGYTF
TRBD1 | TRBJ1-1 | TRBV13 | NA | 15 | TGTGCCAGCAGCGAACGGACAGGGAAGAGCACTGAAGCTTTCTTT | CASSERTGKSTEAFF
TRBD1 | TRBJ1-2 | TRBV5-1 | NA | 13 | TGCGCCAGCAGCTGGGGACAGGGCGATGGCTACACCTTC | CASSWGQGDGYTF
TRBD1 | TRBJ1-2 | TRBV10-2 | NA | 15 | TGCGCCAGCAGTGAGGGGACAGCCCGAGGCTATGGCTACACCTTC | CASSEGTARGYGYTF
NA | TRBJ2-3 | TRBV24-1 | NA | 17 | TGTGCCACCAGTGATTTGGGTCCGGGAACTAACACAGATACGCAGTATTTT | CATSDLGPGTNTDTQYF
NA | TRBJ2-5 | TRBV2 | NA | 13 | TGTGCCAGCACCGTGGACATCCAAGAGACCCAGTACTTC | CASTVDIQETQYF
TRBD1 | TRBJ2-4 | TRBV9 | NA | 16 | TGTGCCAGCAGCCCCACGCCAGGGGGCGGGAAAAACATTCAGTACTTC | CASSPTPGGGKNIQYF
TRBD2 | TRBJ2-1 | TRBV27 | NA | 14 | TGTGCCAGCAGTAGGGACTACCTTTACAATGAGCAGTTCTTC | CASSRDYLYNEQFF
NA | TRBJ1-5 | TRBV5-4 | NA | 14 | TGTGCCAGCAGCTTGTCTCCGAGCAATCAGCCCCAGCATTTT | CASSLSPSNQPQHF
NA | TRBJ1-5 | TRBV18 | NA | 13 | TGTGCCAGCTCAAGCGGAACAGGGTCGGTTCAGCATTTT | CASSSGTGSVQHF
NA | TRBJ2-7 | TRBV12-5 | NA | 15 | TGTGCTAGTGGTTTAGTCCCCGGGGTCCTATACGAGCAGTACTTC | CASGLVPGVLYEQYF
TRBD1 | TRBJ2-2 | TRBV6-5 | NA | 15 | TGTGCCAGCAAACCGGACAGGGCTCTTGGGGGGGAGCTGTTTTTT | CASKPDRALGGELFF
NA | TRBJ2-2 | TRBV6-6 | NA | 15 | TGTGCCAGCAGTTACTCGATCGGGGGCACCGGGGAGCTGTTTTTT | CASSYSIGGTGELFF